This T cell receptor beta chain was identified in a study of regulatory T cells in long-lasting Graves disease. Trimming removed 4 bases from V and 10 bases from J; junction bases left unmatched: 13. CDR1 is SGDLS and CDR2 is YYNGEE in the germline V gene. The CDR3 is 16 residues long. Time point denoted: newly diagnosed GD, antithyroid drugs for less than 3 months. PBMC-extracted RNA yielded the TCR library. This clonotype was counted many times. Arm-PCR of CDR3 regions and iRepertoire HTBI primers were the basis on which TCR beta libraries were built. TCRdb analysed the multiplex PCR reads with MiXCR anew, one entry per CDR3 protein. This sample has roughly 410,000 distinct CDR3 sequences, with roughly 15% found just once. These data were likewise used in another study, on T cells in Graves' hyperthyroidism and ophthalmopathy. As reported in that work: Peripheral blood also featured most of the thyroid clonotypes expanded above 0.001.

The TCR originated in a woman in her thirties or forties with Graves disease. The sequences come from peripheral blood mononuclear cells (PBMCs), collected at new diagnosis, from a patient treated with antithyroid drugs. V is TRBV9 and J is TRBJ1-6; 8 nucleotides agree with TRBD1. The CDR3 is CASSSRDRWEKSPLHF. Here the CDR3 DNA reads TGTGCCAGCAGCTCTCGGGACAGGTGGGAGAAATCACCCCTCCACTTT.